This paragraph covers one TCR beta chain sequence. What it recognizes is unknown. The V gene lost 4 bases and the J gene lost 3 bases, with 9 bases spanning the gap. Germline CDR1 is SQVTM and CDR2 is ANQGSEA. This CDR3 comprises 13 residues. This record comes from a study of cytomegalovirus exposure and HLA in healthy donors. Study findings and constraints: Upon later analysis, TCR association rates were observed to vary by HLA locus, being highest for DRB1 and lowest for HLA-C. Productive rates of about 87% or about 30% were seen for most TCR beta V segments in an earlier analysis.

The PCR ran on 60 Vbeta and 13 Jbeta primers. Generated by immunoSEQ multiplex PCR, the TCRdb table keeps only in-frame clones and is missing some. The sample lists approximately 53,000 clones, around three quarters occurring once. The donors comprised healthy bone marrow donors. The clonotype was recovered from a man younger than 45 in good health and CMV-seropositive. The sequenced material came from PBMCs. This chain links TRBV29-1 with TRBJ1-4, with D possibly matching TRBD1 (5 bases). CDR3 in DNA: TGCAGCGTTGTTGTCAGGGCTAATGAAAAACTGTTTTTT. Residues: CSVVVRANEKLFF.